The clone carrying this T cell receptor (beta chain) has a handful of counts. V was pared by 3 bases and J by 7 bases, with 7 bases between. The CDR3 runs 12 residues. In the original workflow: Reference gene primer amplification in the assay estimated nucleated cell counts. Produced via immunoSEQ multiplex PCR; TCRdb's table is partial and in-frame only. That table furnishes V, J and clone size, whereas the DNA furnished D and trimming. The data contain 150,000 or so clones, just under 85% of them singletons. The data derive from a study of blood T cell repertoires in COVID-19. Study summary: Material from acute and convalescent COVID-19 was sourced from the United States, Italy and Spain. From T cells, B-cell-depleted T cells, or PBMCs came the material, which was cDNA or gDNA.

Sequenced sample: peripheral blood. The chain uses TRBV12-3 or TRBV12-4 and TRBJ1-5; D is unclear. This clonotype was obtained from a man aged 35 to 55 who had recovered from COVID-19. CDR3 amino acids: CASSFSSQPQHF. Written as DNA, the CDR3 is TGTGCCAGCAGTTTTTCTAGCCAGCCCCAGCATTTT.